What follows are 11 T cell receptor beta chains derived from one specimen sequenced in a study of Ad26.COV2.S vaccination and SARS-CoV-2 variants. Assay used: immunoSEQ multiplex PCR; TCRdb lists only in-frame clones, some missing. The sample consists of about 320,000 clones, roughly 90% of them appearing once. Treatment described: about 20 received Ad26.COV2.S at low or high dose, single or two shots; about 5 received placebo; per-sample allocation not given. The investigators took samples on day 63 after the first vaccine or placebo injection. Sequenced material: peripheral blood, taken in a trial of Ad26.COV2.S vaccine versus placebo. These receptor sequences come from a person aged 18-60 years who received the Ad26.COV2.S COVID-19 vaccine or a placebo.

This rearrangement joins TRBV14 to TRBJ2-3; D possibly uses TRBD1 or TRBD2 (5 bases each). Germline V gene data show CDR1 as SGHDN and CDR2 as FVKESK. Between the trimmed V and J ends, which lost 2 bases and 3 bases, there was a span of 9 bases. CDR3 length: 14 residues. CDR3 DNA sequence: TGTGCCAGCAGCCAAATTTGGGGGACAGATACGCAGTATTTT. This encodes CASSQIWGTDTQYF.

This clone was detected once. This sequence joins TRBV28 and TRBJ1-1; D gene uncertain. CDR1 and CDR2 (germline): MDHEN, SYDVKM. CDR3 length equals 13 residues. The germline V and J ends were trimmed by 8 bases and 1 base, with 11 bases remaining between them. CDR3 nucleotides: TGTGCCAGCGTCTCCTGGGAGAACACTGAAGCTTTCTTT. As protein: CASVSWENTEAFF.

V is TRBV27 and J is TRBJ2-5, with 12 bases lining up with TRBD2. CDR1 is MNHEY, CDR2 SMNVEV, per germline (reference sequence). Germline trimming cut 5 bases from V and 3 bases from J; bases unmatched to any gene: 4. This CDR3 is 15 amino acids long. The CDR3 coding sequence is TGTGCCAGCAGTAGCCTAGCGGGAGGGGAAGAGACCCAGTACTTC. This gives the protein CASSSLAGGEETQYF.

CDR3 region: CASSPDTTQYGYTF. Here the CDR3 DNA reads TGTGCCAGCAGCCCGGACACGACTCAGTATGGCTACACCTTC. The gene calls are TRBV7-2 and TRBJ1-2; TRBD1 might be the D (5 bases). Germline-derived CDR1 and CDR2 are SGHTA and FQGNSA. The CDR3 is 14 amino acids. V lost 5 bases, J lost 5 bases, and 15 bases lay in between.

The chain is built from TRBV6-6 and TRBJ2-1; tentatively, D is TRBD1 or TRBD2 (5 bases each). Germline CDR1 is MNHNY and CDR2 is SVGAGI (reference sequence). The CDR3 totals 14 residues. Trimming took 6 bases from V and 8 from J, leaving 17 bases between them. CDR3 sequence reads: CASRGRGLGDEQFF. CDR3 nucleotide sequence: TGTGCCAGCAGGGGGCGCGGGCTTGGGGATGAGCAGTTCTTC.

On this clone: Other nucleotide sequences in the sample specify the same CDR3. This rearrangement joins TRBV6-5 to TRBJ1-5, with D uncertain. The germline V gene has CDR1 MNHEY and CDR2 SVGAGI. The CDR3 runs 14 residues. V lost 0 bases, J lost 6 bases, and 9 bases lay in between. The chain's CDR3 is CASSYSGGSQPQHF. CDR3 in DNA: TGTGCCAGCAGTTACTCTGGTGGGAGTCAGCCCCAGCATTTT.

The chain carries TRBV5-4 and TRBJ1-1; 7 bases line up with TRBD1. This CDR3 comprises 15 residues. The germline CDR1 and CDR2 sequences are SGHNT and YYREEE (reference sequence). V was pared by 4 bases and J by 3 bases, with 9 bases of the junction left unmatched. CDR3 amino acids: CASSLDGQDYTEAFF. Here the CDR3 DNA reads TGTGCCAGCAGCCTTGATGGACAGGACTACACTGAAGCTTTCTTT.

This chain uses TRBV5-1 with TRBJ1-4; 7 nucleotides align to TRBD1. Germline V lookup: CDR1 SGHRS, CDR2 YFSETQ. This CDR3 spans 16 amino acids. The J segment lost 8 bases and the V segment lost 5 bases, leaving 15 bases of the junction unmatched. CDR3 amino acids: CASRSAATGWGEKLFF. DNA for the CDR3: TGCGCCAGCAGATCCGCCGCGACAGGGTGGGGGGAAAAACTGTTTTTT.

This chain uses TRBV5-8 with TRBJ1-5, with D unresolved. Trimming cost V 1 base and J 6 bases, with 2 bases left between them. Looked up from germline, CDR1 is SGHTS and CDR2 is YDEGEE. There are 11 residues in the CDR3. Here the CDR3 reads CASSLLQPQHF. CDR3 DNA: TGTGCCAGCAGCTTGCTTCAGCCCCAGCATTTT.

The chain employs TRBV6-5 and TRBJ1-1, with 7 bases lining up with TRBD1. The CDR3 is 14 residues long. Trimming took 2 bases from V and 8 from J; bases not matched to a gene: 8. Germline lookup yields CDR1 MNHEY and CDR2 SVGAGI. The CDR3 region is CASSYGDSALEAFF. In nucleotides, the CDR3 is TGTGCCAGCAGTTACGGGGACAGTGCCCTCGAAGCTTTCTTT.

This clone was counted between two and nine times. The chain couples TRBV27 to TRBJ1-1; 8 bases align to TRBD1. Per germline, CDR1 MNHEY and CDR2 SMNVEV (reference sequence). The CDR3 is 17 residues long. V shed 5 bases, J shed 2 bases, and the junction held 13 bases outside the gene matches. CDR3 residues: CASSPPGQAILNTEAFF. The CDR3 DNA is TGTGCCAGCAGTCCCCCGGGACAGGCCATTCTAAACACTGAAGCTTTCTTT.